This entry lists 32 T cell receptor beta chains sequenced from one sample in a study of shared clonotypes between healthy human individuals. The assay was immunoSEQ multiplex PCR, and TCRdb's table has in-frame clones only and misses some. The sample lists over a million clones; about 80% were seen once. Material: memory CD4+ T cells from PBMCs. Documented subset: CD45RA-negative fraction. The receptors were gathered from a man aged 18 to 30 in good health. Some clones in this sample may be carry-over from other donors' samples.

Comment on this clone: Other DNA sequences of this sample code for an identical CDR3. This chain joins TRBV7-2 and TRBJ2-3; D not resolved. CDR3 length: 12 amino acids. Germline CDR1 and CDR2: SGHTA and FQGNSA. V was clipped by 2 bases and J by 6 bases, with 6 bases between them. CDR3 sequence reads: CASSLLRDTQYF. The DNA for the CDR3 is TGTGCCAGCAGCTTATTACGGGATACGCAGTATTTT.

The V gene is TRBV2, the J gene TRBJ2-7; 9 bases fit TRBD1. J was trimmed by 0 bases and V by 8 bases; bases with no gene match: 5. Germline values: CDR1 SNHLY, CDR2 FYNNEI. This CDR3 is built from 14 residues. The CDR3 sequence is CASSGTGTSYEQYF. CDR3 DNA: TGTGCCAGCTCCGGGACAGGGACCTCCTACGAGCAGTACTTC.

This chain uses TRBV14 with TRBJ2-2; possibly TRBD2 for D (5 bases). The germline V and J ends were trimmed by 6 bases and 4 bases, with 18 bases remaining between them. Germline V gives CDR1 SGHDN, CDR2 FVKESK. This CDR3 spans 16 amino acids. CDR3 loop: CASRLTGSGSTGELFF. CDR3 sequence (DNA): TGTGCCAGCAGACTTACGGGATCGGGTAGCACCGGGGAGCTGTTTTTT.

This chain uses TRBV5-4 with TRBJ1-2, with TRBD1 matching over 9 bases. There are 15 residues in the CDR3. Germline CDR1 is SGHNT and CDR2 is YYREEE (reference sequence). V shed 4 bases, J shed 2 bases, and the junction held 6 bases outside the gene matches. CDR3 nucleotide sequence: TGTGCCAGCAGCGTGAGGACAGGGGTAAACTATGGCTACACCTTC. It is translated as CASSVRTGVNYGYTF.

This clone was observed a few times. This chain joins TRBV28 and TRBJ1-1; TRBD1 matches 8 bases. The CDR3 has 13 residues. Germline lookup yields CDR1 MDHEN and CDR2 SYDVKM. V lost 9 bases, J lost 1 base, and 4 bases stayed unmatched. Here the CDR3 DNA reads TGTGCCAGTCTGACAGGGGAGAACACTGAAGCTTTCTTT. This encodes CASLTGENTEAFF.

This chain's CDR3 is CASSFALSPNTEAFF. The CDR3 nucleotides read TGTGCCAGCAGCTTTGCTTTATCCCCTAACACTGAAGCTTTCTTT. J is TRBJ1-1 and V is TRBV7-9; D is undetermined. This CDR3 is 15 amino acids long. With 3 bases removed from V and 2 bases from J, the gap between germline ends came to 13 bases. Germline CDR1 reads SEHNR; CDR2 reads FQNEAQ (reference sequence).

The V and J genes are TRBV9 and TRBJ2-1; 10 bases fit TRBD2. This CDR3 has 15 amino acids. Germline CDR1 reads SGDLS; CDR2 reads YYNGEE. J was trimmed by 8 bases and V by 0 bases; bases with no gene match: 5. Here the CDR3 reads CASSVEPSGRYEQFF. The CDR3 DNA reads TGTGCCAGCAGCGTAGAGCCTAGCGGGAGATATGAGCAGTTCTTC.

This clone was found a few times. The chain carries TRBV9 and TRBJ2-7; 8 bases line up with TRBD2. The CDR3 covers 14 residues. V dropped 4 bases and J dropped 4; count of bases not matched to a gene: 7. CDR1 is SGDLS and CDR2 is YYNGEE in the germline V gene. The CDR3 loop is CASSHPGTSYEQYF. The CDR3, as DNA: TGTGCCAGCAGCCATCCCGGGACTAGTTACGAGCAGTACTTC. Together with reference TRBV9 and TRBJ2-7, the CDR3 gives the full variable domain: DSGVTQTPKHLITATGQRVTLRCSPRSGDLSVYWYQQSLDQGLQFLIQYYNGEERAKGNILERFSAQQFPDLHSELNLSSLELGDSALYFCASSHPGTSYEQYFGPGTRLTVT.

V gene TRBV7-9 combines with J gene TRBJ1-1, with D tentatively TRBD1 (6 bases). The CDR3 spans 13 residues. From germline, CDR1 is SEHNR and CDR2 FQNEAQ (reference sequence). The V end was cut by 3 bases, the J end by 4 bases, with 9 bases between. The CDR3 sequence is CASSFTGSTEAFF. CDR3 sequence (DNA): TGTGCCAGCAGCTTTACAGGGAGCACTGAAGCTTTCTTT. Full variable domain (outside the CDR3, taken from reference TRBV7-9 and TRBJ1-1): DTGVSQNPRHKITKRGQNVTFRCDPISEHNRLYWYRQTLGQGPEFLTYFQNEAQLEKSRLLSDRFSAERPKGSFSTLEIQRTEQGDSAMYLCASSFTGSTEAFFGQGTRLTVV.

This chain links TRBV18 with TRBJ1-3, with D uncertain. Germline-derived CDR1 and CDR2 are KGHSH and LQKENI. This CDR3 comprises 15 residues. V was trimmed by 5 bases and J by 0 bases, leaving 11 bases between them. CDR3 nucleotide sequence: TGTGCCAGCTCAGCCCAAATCGACTCTGGAAACACCATATATTTT. Its protein product is CASSAQIDSGNTIYF.

V and J are TRBV9 and TRBJ2-2; the match to TRBD2 covers 14 bases. Germline V gene lookup returns CDR1 SGDLS and CDR2 YYNGEE. CDR3 size: 18 residues. Trimming at V came to 4 bases and at J to 5 bases, leaving 10 bases not matched to a gene. DNA for the CDR3: TGTGCCAGCAGCAGTCGGGGGACTAGCGGGAGTGGGACCGGGGAGCTGTTTTTT. It is translated as CASSSRGTSGSGTGELFF.

This chain connects TRBV12-5 to TRBJ2-1, with 10 bases fitting TRBD2. CDR3 length: 20 amino acids. Per germline, CDR1 LGHNT and CDR2 FRNRAP. With V trimmed by 4 bases and J by 3 bases, 18 bases remained unmatched. The CDR3 reads CASGYRPWLAGEGDYNEQFF. CDR3 coding DNA: TGTGCTAGTGGTTACAGGCCGTGGCTAGCGGGAGAGGGGGACTACAATGAGCAGTTCTTC.

V is TRBV19 and J is TRBJ2-7; D not certain. CDR1 and CDR2 from the germline V gene are LNHDA and SQIVND (reference sequence). The CDR3 consists of 16 residues. Trimming left V 1 base short and J 0 bases short, with 13 bases between. The CDR3 DNA sequence: TGTGCCAGTAGTATAGTTTCGACCTTTAACTCCTACGAGCAGTACTTC. Protein sequence: CASSIVSTFNSYEQYF.

The V gene is TRBV20-1, the J gene TRBJ2-7; possible D gene TRBD2, 5 bases. Germline loops: CDR1 DFQATT, CDR2 SNEGSKA (reference sequence). V was trimmed by 3 bases and J by 12 bases, leaving 15 bases between them. This CDR3 is built from 11 residues. This chain's CDR3 is CSARGRTSSYF. The DNA of the CDR3 is TGCAGTGCTAGGGGCCGGACTTCTTCGTACTTC.

The V call is TRBV27, the J call TRBJ2-1; the D gene is possibly TRBD2 (6 bases). From germline, CDR1 is MNHEY and CDR2 SMNVEV (reference sequence). This CDR3 spans 15 amino acids. V was trimmed by 3 bases and J by 3 bases, leaving 12 bases between them. The CDR3 DNA reads as TGTGCCAGCAGTTTCGAGGGAGGCCTCTACAATGAGCAGTTCTTC. Its translation: CASSFEGGLYNEQFF.

This chain connects TRBV29-1 to TRBJ2-3; D may correspond to TRBD1 or TRBD2 (5 bases each). Looked up from germline, CDR1 is SQVTM and CDR2 is ANQGSEA. The CDR3 has 14 amino acids. V was clipped by 4 bases and J by 2 bases, with 13 bases between them. The CDR3 loop reads CSVARDGSTDTQYF. CDR3 DNA: TGCAGCGTTGCCAGGGACGGTTCCACAGATACGCAGTATTTT.

In its sample, this clone was seen once. The chain links TRBV28 to TRBJ2-1, with D perhaps TRBD1 (5 bases). CDR3 length equals 15 residues. Germline V CDR1 and CDR2: MDHEN, SYDVKM. Trimming removed 6 bases from V and 9 bases from J, with 21 bases in between. DNA for the CDR3: TGTGCCAGCAGGGCAAGGGGAAGGGGCCAGGGTGAGCAGTTCTTC. As protein: CASRARGRGQGEQFF.

This clone was detected many times. The chain combines TRBV4-2 with TRBJ2-3, with no clear D. V lost 1 base and J lost 0, with 8 bases in between. Germline V lookup: CDR1 LGHNA, CDR2 YNFKEQ. This CDR3 comprises 15 residues. The CDR3 loop is CASSQGGVSTDTQYF. Written as DNA, the CDR3 is TGTGCCAGCAGCCAAGGTGGCGTTAGCACAGATACGCAGTATTTT.

The rearrangement joins TRBV27 to TRBJ1-2; D remains ambiguous. V was clipped by 7 bases and J by 1 base, with 7 bases between them. The CDR3 totals 12 residues. The germline V gene encodes CDR1 MNHEY and CDR2 SMNVEV (reference sequence). The CDR3 region has the DNA TGTGCCAGCAAAGCAAGTAACTATGGCTACACCTTC. This gives the protein CASKASNYGYTF.

The chain joins TRBV29-1 to TRBJ1-6; D is unresolved. In germline, CDR1 is SQVTM, CDR2 ANQGSEA. The CDR3 runs to 13 residues. V lost 4 bases, J lost 10 bases, and 14 bases lay in between. CDR3 amino acids: CSVGWALGSPLHF. CDR3 bases: TGCAGCGTTGGGTGGGCTCTCGGATCACCCCTCCACTTT.

This clone was picked up a small number of times. The chain is built from TRBV2 and TRBJ1-5; D remains ambiguous. Germline CDR1 SNHLY, CDR2 FYNNEI. V lost 5 bases to trimming and J lost 0 bases, with 8 bases between them. The CDR3 has 14 amino acids. CDR3 DNA: TGTGCCAGCAGTCTTCAGGTTAGCAATCAGCCCCAGCATTTT. Translation: CASSLQVSNQPQHF.

CDR3 bases: TGTGCCAGCAGCAGTAGCGGGACCCCGGGGACCCAGTACTTC. This encodes CASSSSGTPGTQYF. V is TRBV7-9 and J is TRBJ2-5; 8 nucleotides line up with TRBD2. Germline V gene data show CDR1 as SEHNR and CDR2 as FQNEAQ (reference sequence). Losses at the gene ends were 5 bases for V and 7 bases for J; bases not matched to a gene: 9. The CDR3 spans 14 residues.

This clone was picked up a small number of times. V is TRBV9 and J is TRBJ2-7, with D possibly being TRBD2 (6 bases). Trimming took off 0 bases at V and 3 bases at J, with 10 bases between the two ends. In germline, CDR1 is SGDLS, CDR2 YYNGEE. The CDR3 runs 14 residues. CDR3 sequence reads: CASSVGGSGYEQYF. The CDR3 DNA is TGTGCCAGCAGCGTAGGGGGTAGCGGCTACGAGCAGTACTTC.

This clone occurred a few times. V gene TRBV29-1 combines with J gene TRBJ1-1; 8 bases map to TRBD1. In germline, CDR1 is SQVTM, CDR2 ANQGSEA. J lost 0 bases, V lost 0 bases, and 9 bases had no gene match. The CDR3 totals 17 residues. In nucleotides, the CDR3 is TGCAGCGTTGAAGATCTGGTGGACAGGGCCTTGAACACTGAAGCTTTCTTT. It translates to CSVEDLVDRALNTEAFF. The variable domain in full, completed from reference TRBV29-1 and TRBJ1-1, reads SAVISQKPSRDICQRGTSLTIQCQVDSQVTMMFWYRQQPGQSLTLIATANQGSEATYESGFVIDKFPISRPNLTFSTLTVSNMSPEDSSIYLCSVEDLVDRALNTEAFFGQGTRLTVV.

In the case of this clone: With a far larger clone one base away, a read error is the likely cause. Other DNA sequences from this sample encode an identical CDR3 as well. The chain employs TRBV30 and TRBJ1-2, with D unclear. With 4 bases removed from V and 6 bases from J, the gap between germline ends came to 15 bases. Germline V gene data show CDR1 as GTSNPN and CDR2 as SVGIG (reference sequence). The CDR3 is 13 residues long. CDR3: CAWTPGSSNGYTF. The CDR3 DNA reads TGTGCCTGGACCCCGGGCTCTAGTAATGGCTACACCTTC.

This clone was seen at least ten times. V and J are TRBV19 and TRBJ2-5, with TRBD1 matching over 9 bases. The V and J ends lost 3 bases and 5 bases, in that order; junction bases with no gene match: 4. CDR1 LNHDA and CDR2 SQIVND come from the germline V gene (reference sequence). CDR3 length equals 14 residues. CDR3 in DNA: TGTGCCAGTAGTATCCAGACAGGGGGGGAGACCCAGTACTTC. It translates to CASSIQTGGETQYF.

The rearrangement links TRBV2 to TRBJ1-1, with D perhaps TRBD1 (6 bases). From germline, CDR1 is SNHLY and CDR2 FYNNEI. There are 13 residues in the CDR3. V lost 7 bases, J lost 7 bases, and 16 bases lay in between. CDR3 sequence: CASITQGISEAFF. The CDR3 coding sequence is TGTGCCAGCATCACACAGGGTATCAGTGAAGCTTTCTTT.

The chain is built from TRBV29-1 and TRBJ1-1, with D possibly matching TRBD1 (5 bases). The germline V gene has CDR1 SQVTM and CDR2 ANQGSEA. The length of the CDR3 is 16 residues. Deletions cut 0 bases from V and 3 bases from J, with 17 bases between. The CDR3 is CSVEDGSGKSYTEAFF. CDR3 DNA sequence: TGCAGCGTTGAAGATGGGTCAGGGAAGAGTTACACTGAAGCTTTCTTT.

There are a few counts of this clone. The chain joins TRBV10-3 to TRBJ2-7, with 12 nucleotides matching TRBD2. The germline V gene has CDR1 ENHRY and CDR2 SYGVKD. V trimming: 6 bases; J trimming: 8 bases; junction bases outside the gene matches: 8. The CDR3 sequence is 14 residues long. CDR3 amino acids: CAISPTSGSLKQYF. As DNA, the CDR3 is TGTGCCATCAGCCCGACTAGCGGGAGTCTGAAGCAGTACTTC.

In its sample, this clone was seen a few times. The CDR3 is CASSVGPGRELYEQYF. DNA of the CDR3: TGTGCCAGCAGCGTGGGGCCCGGACGGGAGCTCTACGAGCAGTACTTC. The rearrangement uses TRBV9 and TRBJ2-7; D perhaps matches TRBD2 (6 bases). This CDR3 has 16 amino acids. Germline CDR1 SGDLS, CDR2 YYNGEE. Trimming took 2 bases from V and 3 from J, leaving 18 bases between them.

The V gene is TRBV7-3, the J gene TRBJ2-7; D perhaps matches TRBD2 (5 bases). Trimming stripped 4 bases from V and 8 bases from J, with 12 bases between. The CDR3 is 12 amino acids. The germline V gene encodes CDR1 SGHTA and CDR2 FQGTGA. The CDR3 DNA reads as TGTGCCAGCAGCTCTGGTTCGGGAAAGCAGTACTTC. It yields the protein CASSSGSGKQYF.

This clone has at least ten counts. The chain couples TRBV11-2 to TRBJ2-2, with D perhaps TRBD1 (6 bases). CDR3 size: 17 residues. V shed 1 base and J shed 7 bases, with 19 bases lying between them. CDR1 and CDR2 (germline): SGHAT, FQNNGV. CDR3 sequence (DNA): TGTGCCAGCAGCTTAGTGGTAAACTCACAGGGTCGCGGGGAGCTGTTTTTT. It yields the protein CASSLVVNSQGRGELFF.